The present entry profiles one T cell receptor (beta chain) with its context. What it recognizes is unknown. This entry is derived from a study of shared clonotypes between healthy human individuals. Study summary: The plates for each donor numbered three CD4 naive, three CD4 memory, two CD8 naive and one CD8 memory.

Whole-study findings and limits: The study generally estimated greater richness for naive than memory subsets.

Germline CDR1 and CDR2: ENHRY and SYGVKD. The trim removed 6 bases at V and 0 bases at J, leaving 1 base unmatched. This CDR3 spans 13 amino acids. Original analysis: Junction-only immunoSEQ sequences carried no quality scores, so filtering differed. Assay used: immunoSEQ multiplex PCR; TCRdb lists only in-frame clones, some missing. That table furnishes V, J and clone size, whereas the DNA furnished D and trimming. The table has around 2.5 million clones, roughly 93% seen once. Sequencing used naive CD4+ T cells from PBMCs. Subset: CD45RA+ positively selected. The sequence was collected from a man aged 18-30 years in good health. Some clones in this sample may be carry-over from other donors' samples. The rearrangement joins TRBV10-3 to TRBJ2-7; 8 bases map to TRBD1. The CDR3 is CAIRDRVSYEQYF. The CDR3 region has the DNA TGTGCCATCAGGGACAGGGTCTCCTACGAGCAGTACTTC.